These T cell receptor beta chains were read from a single sample in a study of T cells in Graves' hyperthyroidism and ophthalmopathy. TCRdb processed the multiplex PCR reads anew with MiXCR; each CDR3 protein has one entry. The sample contains under 800,000 distinct CDR3 sequences, 12% to 15% of which appear only once. The sample consisted of blood. These receptors originate from a woman between 18 and 30 years old with Graves' hyperthyroidism. CDR3s include the opening cysteine and the closing phenylalanine or tryptophan. Fields, in order: D gene, V gene, clone size, J gene, CDR3 DNA, CDR3 protein. D genes are given only for firm matches. Some rows have no size entry. The others give once, few or many, or a class for an expanded clone.

>.|TRBV6-9|.|TRBJ2-3
TGTGCCAGTCCGAAGGTGGAGAGCGGCTCAGATACGCAGTATTTT
CASPKVESGSDTQYF
>.|TRBV7-2|.|TRBJ2-7
TGTGCCAGCAGCCCATATAATGGAGTCCACGAGCAGTACTTC
CASSPYNGVHEQYF
>.|TRBV15|many|TRBJ2-3
TGTGCCACCAGCCCCCGAGGGACCCAGAGGGGAGATACGCAGTATTTT
CATSPRGTQRGDTQYF
>TRBD1|TRBV7-9|many|TRBJ2-7
TGTGCCAGCAGCTCAGGGGCAGGGGGTTCCTACGAGCAGTACTTC
CASSSGAGGSYEQYF
>TRBD2|TRBV20-1|many|TRBJ2-3
TGCAGTGCTAGGGGGACTAGCGGGAGGGCCCCAGATACGCAGTATTTT
CSARGTSGRAPDTQYF
>TRBD2|TRBV28|.|TRBJ2-7
TGTGCCAGCAGTGCACTCACGACTAGCGGGAGTGGCGGCGAGCAGTACTTC
CASSALTTSGSGGEQYF
>.|TRBV28|once|TRBJ2-5
TGTGCCAGCAGTTTAGCGGGGTTAAGGGAGACCCAGTACTTC
CASSLAGLRETQYF
>.|TRBV20-1|few|TRBJ2-3
TGCAGTGCTCTCCGATCCCCTTCGCGGGGGCCCACAGATACGCAGTATTTT
CSALRSPSRGPTDTQYF
>.|TRBV20-1|many|TRBJ2-7
TGCAGTGCGCCCTTGACGCCCTCCTACGAGCAGTACTTC
CSAPLTPSYEQYF
>TRBD1|TRBV7-9|.|TRBJ1-4
TGTGCCAGCAGCTGGACAGGGACGAATGAAAAACTGTTTTTT
CASSWTGTNEKLFF
>TRBD1|TRBV20-1|many|TRBJ1-5
TGCAGTGCCCAAAAGACCGGGACAGGGCTTAATCAGCCCCAGCATTTT
CSAQKTGTGLNQPQHF
>.|TRBV20-1|.|TRBJ1-1
TGCAGTGCTAGAGATATAAACGGACAGAACACTGAAGCTTTCTTT
CSARDINGQNTEAFF
>.|TRBV28|few|TRBJ2-3
TGTGCCAGCAGTTTTATGGAGAGCACAGATACGCAGTATTTT
CASSFMESTDTQYF
>.|TRBV19|few|TRBJ2-5
TGTGCCAGTAGTATCGGGGGGCTACAAGAGACCCAGTACTTC
CASSIGGLQETQYF
>TRBD2|TRBV18|.|TRBJ2-7
TGTGCCAGCAGTGGACTAGCGGGAAACCACGAGCAGTACTTC
CASSGLAGNHEQYF
>TRBD2|TRBV28|many|TRBJ2-5
TGTGCCAGCAGTTTAAGAAGGACTAGCGGGAGGGCCCGGGAAGAGACCCAGTACTTC
CASSLRRTSGRAREETQYF
>TRBD2|TRBV10-3|.|TRBJ2-1
TGTGCCATCAGTTTAACTAGCGCGGACTCCTACAATGAGCAGTTCTTC
CAISLTSADSYNEQFF
>.|TRBV9|many|TRBJ1-1
TGTGCCAGCAGCGTATGGGGGAACACTGAAGCTTTCTTT
CASSVWGNTEAFF
>TRBD1|TRBV18|many|TRBJ1-1
TGTGCCAGCTCGGGCGGACAGGGTTTAAGGAACACTGAAGCTTTCTTT
CASSGGQGLRNTEAFF
>.|TRBV20-1|many|TRBJ2-2
TGCAGTGCTAGAGAGGCCCTCGGAACCGGGGAGCTGTTTTTT
CSAREALGTGELFF
>TRBD1|TRBV7-9|many|TRBJ1-2
TGTGCCAGCAGCTCTACAGGGGTTTACTATGGCTACACCTTC
CASSSTGVYYGYTF
>.|TRBV20-1|many|TRBJ2-1
TGCAGTTTTCCAAGGCTAGGGGGACACAATGAGCAGTTCTTC
CSFPRLGGHNEQFF
>TRBD1|TRBV11-2|many|TRBJ1-1
TGTGCCAGCAAGGGGACAGGGAGGAACACTGAAGCTTTCTTT
CASKGTGRNTEAFF
>.|TRBV12-3/TRBV12-4|many|TRBJ2-3
TGTGCCAGCAGTCGCCCCCCCCGGAAAGGCGACACAGATACGCAGTATTTT
CASSRPPRKGDTDTQYF
>.|TRBV5-1|many|TRBJ2-1
TGCGCCAGCAGCGGGGACATGAACTACAATGAGCAGTTCTTC
CASSGDMNYNEQFF
>.|TRBV28|few|TRBJ2-1
.
CASIWGTGANNEQSF
>TRBD1|TRBV5-6|.|TRBJ1-3
TGTGCCAGCAGTTCTTGGACAGGGGAGAGAAACACCATATATTTT
CASSSWTGERNTIYF
>.|TRBV7-9|.|TRBJ1-1
TGTGCCAGCGGGCTAACGGGGGGAGCTTTCTTT
CASGLTGGAFF
>.|TRBV19|few|TRBJ2-7
TGTGCCAGTAGTATGGGAGGAGGGTACGAGCAGTACTTC
CASSMGGGYEQYF
>TRBD1|TRBV6-1|many|TRBJ2-7
TGTGCCAGCAGTTATCCCCCCCGTGGGACAGGGGCCTACGAGCAGTACTTC
CASSYPPRGTGAYEQYF
>.|TRBV2|many|TRBJ2-7
TGTGCCAGCACCCATGGACAGCGGGGAACCTACGAGCAGTACTTC
CASTHGQRGTYEQYF
>.|TRBV19|few|TRBJ2-4
TGTGCCAGTAGTATAGATCAGGCCAGGGAGAACATTCAGTACTTC
CASSIDQARENIQYF
>TRBD2|TRBV11-2|many|TRBJ2-1
TGTGCCAGCAGCCGAGTTCTTACTAGCGGACCTCCTGAGCAGTTCTTC
CASSRVLTSGPPEQFF
>.|TRBV7-3|many|TRBJ2-7
TGTGCCAGCAGCCCGTACGACACGCCACCCTACGAGCAGTACTTC
CASSPYDTPPYEQYF
>.|TRBV4-3|many|TRBJ1-2
TGCGCCAGCAGCCAAGATCCTAGAGAGGAGATACCGCGTGGCTACACCTTC
CASSQDPREEIPRGYTF
>.|TRBV30|few|TRBJ2-4
TGTGCCTGGAGTGTAAGGTTGGGCCTAACCAAAAACATTCAGTACTTC
CAWSVRLGLTKNIQYF
>.|TRBV4-3|few|TRBJ1-4
TGCGCCAGCAGCCAAGATTTGGGAGCAACTAATGAAAAACTGTTTTTT
CASSQDLGATNEKLFF
>.|TRBV6-9|many|TRBJ2-7
TGTGCCAGCAGTTATAGGGAACGGGAGATACCCTACGAGCAGTACTTC
CASSYREREIPYEQYF
>.|TRBV19|few|TRBJ1-1
TGTGCCAGTAGTGGGGCAGGGAATCCTGAAGCTTTCTTT
CASSGAGNPEAFF
>TRBD1|TRBV6-2/TRBV6-3|.|TRBJ2-6
TGTGCCAGCAGGGCGAAAGGACAGGACGTCGCCTTCCTGGGTTACGTCCTGACTTTC
CASRAKGQDVAFLGYVLTF
>.|TRBV15|many|TRBJ1-4
TGTGCCACCAGCGACCCGGGGGGCGAGACTAATGAAAAACTGTTTTTT
CATSDPGGETNEKLFF
>.|TRBV14|many|TRBJ1-1
TGTGCCAGCAGCAAGGAAAAGGCCGGGTATAGAATGAACACTGAAGCTTTCTTT
CASSKEKAGYRMNTEAFF
>TRBD1|TRBV12-3/TRBV12-4|.|TRBJ1-3
TGTGCCAGCAGTTTAGGGGGACAGGGATCCATATATTTT
CASSLGGQGSIYF
>.|TRBV11-2|many|TRBJ2-4
TGTGCCAGCAGCCCTGTCCAGGCTGTGGGAAACATTCAGTACTTC
CASSPVQAVGNIQYF
>TRBD1|TRBV6-2/TRBV6-3|.|TRBJ1-2
TGTGCCAGCAGTTTGGGACAGCTTTCGGGAGGCTACACCTTC
CASSLGQLSGGYTF
>.|TRBV6-1|.|TRBJ1-3
TGTGCCAGCAGCCCAATACGACAGGCTCTCTCTGGAAACACCATATATTTT
CASSPIRQALSGNTIYF
>.|TRBV7-2|many|TRBJ2-1
TGTGCCAGCAGCCGTGGAGGGGGCGTCCCCTACAATGAGCAGTTCTTC
CASSRGGGVPYNEQFF
>TRBD1|TRBV5-1|.|TRBJ2-7
TGCGCCAGCAGCTTGGCTCCAACGGGACAGGGAAGCTCCTACGAGCAGTACTTC
CASSLAPTGQGSSYEQYF
>.|TRBV5-4|many|TRBJ1-1
TGTGCCAGCAGTTTCGGGACCCTACTAGGAAACACTGAAGCTTTCTTT
CASSFGTLLGNTEAFF
>TRBD1|TRBV29-1|many|TRBJ2-7
TGCAGCGTTGGGGGACAGGGGAGTACCTACGAGCAGTACTTC
CSVGGQGSTYEQYF
>.|TRBV24-1|many|TRBJ1-2
TGTGCCACCCGGGGAGACTATGGCTACACCTTC
CATRGDYGYTF